This passage covers 15 T cell receptor beta chains from one sample sequenced in a study of T cells in Graves' hyperthyroidism and ophthalmopathy. Amplification of TCR beta CDR3 regions was performed using RNA transcripts as template. With the HTBI primer set, the TCR CDR3 went through a first round of RT-PCR. TCRdb reanalysed the multiplex PCR reads using MiXCR and keeps one entry per CDR3 protein. There are some 510,000 distinct CDR3 sequences in the sample; about 45% occur only once, and about 7.9% lies in the top ten. Sequenced input: peripheral blood or thyroid tissue (not recorded which). Receptors originate from a woman aged 18 to 35 with Graves' hyperthyroidism.

The chain employs TRBV9 and TRBJ1-5, with D uncertain. The CDR3 has 16 residues. Deletions cut 6 bases from V and 5 bases from J, with 21 bases between. In germline, CDR1 is SGDLS, CDR2 YYNGEE. The CDR3 nucleotides read TGTGCCAGCAAAGACCCCTCTCGGGGAATAGATCAGCCCCAGCATTTT. Residues: CASKDPSRGIDQPQHF.

This clonotype has just one count. The chain links TRBV25-1 to TRBJ1-4, with 8 bases lining up with TRBD1. The CDR3 has 13 residues. V gave up 6 bases and J gave up 5 bases; unmatched junction bases: 2. Per the germline V gene, CDR1 is MGHDK and CDR2 is SYGVNS. CDR3 amino acids: CASRRTGNEKLFF. The CDR3, as DNA: TGTGCCAGCAGGCGGACAGGGAATGAAAAACTGTTTTTT.

The chain joins TRBV7-9 to TRBJ2-7; tentatively, D is TRBD1 (6 bases). Trimming pared 4 bases from V and 1 base from J, leaving 11 bases between. The CDR3 contains 14 residues. Germline V CDR1 and CDR2: SEHNR, FQNEAQ (reference sequence). The CDR3 bases are TGTGCCAGCAGCTCCCGGACAGATTCCTACGAGCAGTACTTC. This encodes CASSSRTDSYEQYF.

A note on this clonotype: A read error is likely, as this CDR3 ends without the conserved phenylalanine or tryptophan. This chain connects TRBV10-3 to TRBJ1-1; a possible D gene is TRBD1 (5 bases). From germline, CDR1 is ENHRY and CDR2 SYGVKD. Between the trimmed V and J ends, which lost 5 bases and 5 bases, there was a span of 12 bases. The CDR3 consists of 13 residues. The CDR3 loop is CAISRGQGTEAFL. CDR3 nucleotides: TGTGCCATCAGTCGCGGACAAGGGACTGAAGCTTTCCTT.

This clonotype showed up just a few times. The V and J genes are TRBV7-2 and TRBJ1-1; 7 nucleotides agree with TRBD1. Germline V CDR1 and CDR2: SGHTA, FQGNSA. Trimming took 4 bases from V and 0 from J; bases not matched to a gene: 5. The length of the CDR3 is 15 residues. The CDR3 loop is CASSSPQGMNTEAFF. In DNA, the CDR3 is TGTGCCAGCAGCTCCCCACAGGGGATGAACACTGAAGCTTTCTTT.

V is TRBV29-1 and J is TRBJ1-3, with no clear D. Trimming pared 6 bases from V and 3 bases from J, leaving 12 bases between. This CDR3 contains 13 residues. Looked up from germline, CDR1 is SQVTM and CDR2 is ANQGSEA. CDR3 sequence: CSVEAGLGNTIYF. In DNA, the CDR3 is TGCAGCGTAGAGGCCGGGCTTGGAAACACCATATATTTT.

The rearrangement joins TRBV5-1 to TRBJ1-2; TRBD1 aligns across 9 bases. In germline, CDR1 is SGHRS, CDR2 YFSETQ. The V and J ends lost 3 bases and 6 bases, in that order; junction bases with no gene match: 6. This CDR3 region has 14 residues. The CDR3, as DNA: TGCGCCAGCAGCTCCCCCGGGACAGGGAATGGCTACACCTTC. This translates into CASSSPGTGNGYTF.

This clonotype was detected ten times or more. The chain employs TRBV13 and TRBJ1-1, with a tentative D call TRBD1 (6 bases). Germline V gives CDR1 PRHDT, CDR2 FYEKMQ (reference sequence). With 3 bases removed from V and 9 bases from J, the gap between germline ends came to 8 bases. CDR3 length: 11 residues. The CDR3 reads CASSLTGKAFF. Written as DNA, the CDR3 is TGTGCCAGCAGCTTGACAGGCAAAGCTTTCTTT.

The chain is built from TRBV7-2 and TRBJ2-7; no firm D call. Trimming cost V 5 bases and J 7 bases, with 18 bases left between them. The CDR3 covers 14 residues. From germline, CDR1 is SGHTA and CDR2 FQGNSA. DNA of the CDR3: TGTGCCAGCAGCCCCGACATTTGGCAGAATGAGCAGTACTTC. Residues: CASSPDIWQNEQYF.

This clonotype appeared once. This chain connects TRBV25-1 to TRBJ1-2; D is uncertain. V lost 1 base, J lost 6 bases, and 12 bases lay in between. CDR1 is MGHDK, CDR2 SYGVNS, per germline. The CDR3 covers 14 residues. The CDR3: CASSESKVDNGYTF. CDR3 coding DNA: TGTGCCAGCAGTGAATCAAAGGTGGATAATGGCTACACCTTC.

This clonotype was seen repeatedly, ten times or more. The chain joins TRBV20-1 to TRBJ1-6; no definite D call. The V end lost 5 bases, the J end lost 8 bases, and 13 bases lay between the germline ends. Germline CDR1 DFQATT, CDR2 SNEGSKA (reference sequence). This CDR3 is 13 amino acids long. CDR3 region: CSAGRASHSPLHF. For the CDR3, the DNA is TGCAGTGCTGGACGGGCGTCGCATTCACCCCTCCACTTT.

V is TRBV10-3 and J is TRBJ2-7; 7 bases agree with TRBD2. CDR1 ENHRY and CDR2 SYGVKD come from the germline V gene. J gave up 2 bases and V 6 bases, and 7 bases lay outside the gene matches. The CDR3 spans 14 residues. CDR3 sequence reads: CAISPGTTAYEQYF. Here the CDR3 DNA reads TGTGCCATCAGCCCCGGGACTACCGCCTACGAGCAGTACTTC.

The rearrangement uses TRBV7-8 and TRBJ1-5; D gene ambiguous. This CDR3 is 14 amino acids long. Germline CDR1 SGHVS, CDR2 FQNEAQ. V lost 5 bases, J lost 6 bases, and 14 bases lay in between. CDR3 amino acids: CASSAMGGCQPQHF. The CDR3 DNA reads as TGTGCCAGCAGCGCCATGGGTGGCTGTCAGCCCCAGCATTTT.

The chain is built from TRBV9 and TRBJ1-2; D might be TRBD1 (5 bases). The V end lost 5 bases, the J end lost 7 bases, and 15 bases lay between the germline ends. Germline V gene lookup returns CDR1 SGDLS and CDR2 YYNGEE. The CDR3 spans 13 residues. In DNA, the CDR3 is TGTGCCAGCAGACCTGTCAGGGAACTTGGCTACACCTTC. It specifies CASRPVRELGYTF.

This chain uses TRBV7-2 with TRBJ2-3; D might be TRBD2 (5 bases). There are 14 residues in the CDR3. Germline V gene sequence: CDR1 SGHTA, CDR2 FQGNSA. V lost 6 bases and J lost 2, with 12 bases in between. CDR3 sequence: CASSRRLSTDTQYF. The DNA of the CDR3 is TGTGCCAGCAGTAGGAGGCTATCCACAGATACGCAGTATTTT.